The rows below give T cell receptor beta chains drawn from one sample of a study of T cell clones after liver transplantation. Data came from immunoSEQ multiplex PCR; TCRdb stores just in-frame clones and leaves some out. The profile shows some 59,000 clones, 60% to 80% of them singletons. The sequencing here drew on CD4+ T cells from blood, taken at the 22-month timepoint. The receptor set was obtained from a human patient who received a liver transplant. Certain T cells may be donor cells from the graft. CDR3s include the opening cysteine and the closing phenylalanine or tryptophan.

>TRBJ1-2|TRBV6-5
CASRGTATNYGYTF
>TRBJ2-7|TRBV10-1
CASSPSSSYELYF
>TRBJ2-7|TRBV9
CASSPRDRGNEQYF
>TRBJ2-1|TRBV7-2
CASSLARQGRRNEQFF
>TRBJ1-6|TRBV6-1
CASSEMRDSPLHF
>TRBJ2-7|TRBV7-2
CASSLGRDRGTYEQYF
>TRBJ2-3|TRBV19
CASSPTGRVGTDTQYF
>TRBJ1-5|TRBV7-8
CASSRTGDQPQHF
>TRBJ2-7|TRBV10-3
CAIHSGSRYYEQYF
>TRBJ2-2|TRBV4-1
CASSQDPVGGANTGELFF
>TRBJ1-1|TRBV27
CASSPQTTPNTEAFF
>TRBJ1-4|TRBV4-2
CASSQTLGLATNEKLFF
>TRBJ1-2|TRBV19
CASSVDSLDGYTF
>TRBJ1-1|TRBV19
CASTPINTPNTEAFF
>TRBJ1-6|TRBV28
CASSFPRDLLTYNSPLHF
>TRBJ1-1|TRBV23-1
CASFDRAEMLF
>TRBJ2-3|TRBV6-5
CASRTTDTQYF
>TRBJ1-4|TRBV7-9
CASSSGAGGKEKLFF
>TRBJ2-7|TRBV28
CASSHKRQYF
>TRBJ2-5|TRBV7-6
CASSLLLGGQETQYF
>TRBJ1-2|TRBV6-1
CASIPLDRPGSYTF